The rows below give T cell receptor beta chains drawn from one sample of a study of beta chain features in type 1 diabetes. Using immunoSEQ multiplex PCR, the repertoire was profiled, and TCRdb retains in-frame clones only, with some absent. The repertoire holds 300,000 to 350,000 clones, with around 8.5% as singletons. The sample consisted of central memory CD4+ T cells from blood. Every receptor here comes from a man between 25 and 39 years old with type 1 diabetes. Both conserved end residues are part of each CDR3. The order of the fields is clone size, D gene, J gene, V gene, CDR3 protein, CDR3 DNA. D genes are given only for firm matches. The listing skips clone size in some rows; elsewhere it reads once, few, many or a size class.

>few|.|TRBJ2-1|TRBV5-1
CASSPSGGGLYNEQFF
TGCGCCAGCAGCCCCTCGGGGGGCGGGTTGTACAATGAGCAGTTCTTC
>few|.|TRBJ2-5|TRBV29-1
CSVDRENQETQYF
TGCAGCGTTGATCGGGAAAACCAAGAGACCCAGTACTTC
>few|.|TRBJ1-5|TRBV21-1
CASSKGQAGNQPQHF
TGTGCCAGCAGCAAGGGACAGGCGGGCAATCAGCCCCAGCATTTT
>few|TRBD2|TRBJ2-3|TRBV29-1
CSAAHGGSTDTQYF
TGCAGCGCCGCCCACGGGGGGTCCACAGATACGCAGTATTTT
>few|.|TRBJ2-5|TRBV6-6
CASSDDSDETQYF
TGTGCCAGCAGTGACGACAGCGACGAGACCCAGTACTTC
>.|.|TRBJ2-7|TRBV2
CASSEQGISYEQYF
TGTGCCAGCAGTGAACAGGGCATTTCCTACGAGCAGTACTTC
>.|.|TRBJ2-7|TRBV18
CASSDDGSGEQYF
TGTGCCAGCTCAGACGACGGCTCTGGGGAGCAGTACTTC
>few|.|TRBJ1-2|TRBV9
CASSPPGLPGGDGYTF
TGTGCCAGCAGCCCTCCGGGACTGCCGGGGGGAGATGGCTACACCTTC
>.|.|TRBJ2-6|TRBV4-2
CASSQDEGTGANVLTF
TGTGCCAGCAGCCAAGATGAGGGGACTGGGGCCAACGTCCTGACTTTC
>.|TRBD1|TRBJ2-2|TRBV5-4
CASTLEGTVSTGELFF
TGTGCCAGCACCTTAGAAGGGACAGTATCCACCGGGGAGCTGTTTTTT
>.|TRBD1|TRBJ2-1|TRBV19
CATEQGATVGYNEQFF
TGTGCCACGGAACAGGGGGCAACAGTGGGCTACAATGAGCAGTTCTTC
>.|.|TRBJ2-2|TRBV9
CASSVVVTTGELFF
TGTGCCAGCAGCGTAGTTGTAACCACCGGGGAGCTGTTTTTT
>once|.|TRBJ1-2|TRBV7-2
CASSPFRVSQGYGYTF
TGTGCCAGCAGCCCCTTCAGGGTTAGCCAGGGGTATGGCTACACCTTC
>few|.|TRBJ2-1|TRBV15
CATSRDERSSYNEQFF
TGTGCCACCAGCAGAGATGAAAGGAGCTCCTACAATGAGCAGTTCTTC
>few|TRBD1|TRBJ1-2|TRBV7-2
CASSSGQALRDGYTF
TGTGCCAGCAGCTCAGGACAGGCCCTGAGGGATGGCTACACCTTC
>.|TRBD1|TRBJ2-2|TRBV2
CASRGTGGLVGELFF
TGTGCCAGCAGGGGGACAGGGGGATTGGTCGGGGAGCTGTTTTTT
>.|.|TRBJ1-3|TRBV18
CASSPGIGTGNTIYF
TGTGCCAGCTCACCAGGAATCGGAACTGGAAACACCATATATTTT
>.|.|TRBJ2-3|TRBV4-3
CASSQQGAADTQYF
TGCGCCAGCAGCCAACAAGGGGCCGCAGATACGCAGTATTTT
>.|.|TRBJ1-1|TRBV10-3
CAISEWTGNTEAFF
TGTGCCATCAGTGAATGGACGGGGAACACTGAAGCTTTCTTT
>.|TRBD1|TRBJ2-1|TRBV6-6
CASWTGAYNEQFF
TGTGCCAGCTGGACAGGGGCCTACAATGAGCAGTTCTTC
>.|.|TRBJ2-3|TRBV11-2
CASSHSGDTQYF
TGTGCCAGCAGCCATTCCGGAGATACGCAGTATTTT
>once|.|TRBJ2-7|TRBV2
CASNPATSTYEQYF
TGTGCCAGCAATCCAGCAACCTCAACCTACGAGCAGTACTTC
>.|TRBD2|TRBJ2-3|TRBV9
CASSVGGSGGSTDTQYF
TGTGCCAGCAGCGTAGGAGGTAGCGGGGGGTCAACAGATACGCAGTATTTT
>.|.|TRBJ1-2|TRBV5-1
CASSMQGGLNYGYTF
TGCGCCAGCAGCATGCAGGGAGGATTGAACTATGGCTACACCTTC
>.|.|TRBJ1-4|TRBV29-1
CSVQRGSNEKLFF
TGCAGCGTTCAAAGGGGGTCTAATGAAAAACTGTTTTTT
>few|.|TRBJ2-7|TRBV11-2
CASSLVQGEQYF
TGTGCCAGCAGCTTAGTTCAAGGCGAGCAGTACTTC
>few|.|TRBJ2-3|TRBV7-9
CASRSTDTSTDTQYF
TGTGCCAGCAGGTCGACGGATACTAGCACAGATACGCAGTATTTT
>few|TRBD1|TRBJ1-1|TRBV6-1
CASREWADRGKMNTEAFF
TGTGCCAGCAGGGAATGGGCAGACAGGGGGAAGATGAACACTGAAGCTTTCTTT
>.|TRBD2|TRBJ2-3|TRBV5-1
CASSPLAGSGTDTQYF
TGCGCCAGCAGCCCTCTAGCGGGTTCCGGCACAGATACGCAGTATTTT
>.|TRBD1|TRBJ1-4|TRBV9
CASSLRQGNEKLFF
TGTGCCAGCAGTTTACGACAGGGGAATGAAAAACTGTTTTTT
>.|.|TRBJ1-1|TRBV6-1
CASSEATNGGAEQAFF
TGTGCCAGCAGTGAAGCGACAAACGGAGGGGCGGAACAGGCTTTCTTT
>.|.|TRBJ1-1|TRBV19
CASSSDQVTEAFF
TGTGCCAGTAGTTCAGACCAGGTGACTGAAGCTTTCTTT
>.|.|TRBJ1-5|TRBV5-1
CASSMGGNQPQHF
TGCGCCAGCTCCATGGGGGGCAATCAGCCCCAGCATTTT